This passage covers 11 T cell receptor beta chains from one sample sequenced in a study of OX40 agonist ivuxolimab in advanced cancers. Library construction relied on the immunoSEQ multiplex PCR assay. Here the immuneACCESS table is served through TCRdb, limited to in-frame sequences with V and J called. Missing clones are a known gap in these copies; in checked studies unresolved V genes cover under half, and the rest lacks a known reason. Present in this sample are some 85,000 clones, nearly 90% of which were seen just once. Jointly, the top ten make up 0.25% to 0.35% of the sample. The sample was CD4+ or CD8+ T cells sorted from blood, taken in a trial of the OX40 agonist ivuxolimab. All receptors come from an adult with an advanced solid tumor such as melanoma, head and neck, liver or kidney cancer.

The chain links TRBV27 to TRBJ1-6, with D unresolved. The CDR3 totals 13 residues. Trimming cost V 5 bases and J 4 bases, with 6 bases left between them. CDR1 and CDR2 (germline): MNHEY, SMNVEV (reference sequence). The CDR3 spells CASSGLYNSPLHF. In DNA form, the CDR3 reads TGTGCCAGCAGTGGGCTGTATAATTCACCCCTCCACTTT.

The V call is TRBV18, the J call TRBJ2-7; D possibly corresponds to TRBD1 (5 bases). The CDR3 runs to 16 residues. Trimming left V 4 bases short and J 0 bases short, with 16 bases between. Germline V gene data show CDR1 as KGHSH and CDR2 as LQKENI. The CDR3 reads CASSQSWGRRSYEQYF. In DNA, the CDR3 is TGTGCCAGCTCACAATCCTGGGGCAGGCGCTCCTACGAGCAGTACTTC.

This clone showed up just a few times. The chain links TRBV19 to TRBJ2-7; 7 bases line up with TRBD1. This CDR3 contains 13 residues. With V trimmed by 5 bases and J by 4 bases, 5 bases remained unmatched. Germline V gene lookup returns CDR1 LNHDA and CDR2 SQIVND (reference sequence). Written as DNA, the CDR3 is TGTGCCAGTAGTGGGGGACAGAAGTACGAGCAGTACTTC. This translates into CASSGGQKYEQYF.

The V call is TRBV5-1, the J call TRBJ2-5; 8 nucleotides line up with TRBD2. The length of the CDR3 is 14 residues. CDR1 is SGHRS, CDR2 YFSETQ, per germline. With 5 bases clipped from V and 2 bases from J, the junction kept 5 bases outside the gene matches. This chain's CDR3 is CASRLAGIQETQYF. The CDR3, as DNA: TGCGCCAGCAGATTAGCGGGGATTCAAGAGACCCAGTACTTC.

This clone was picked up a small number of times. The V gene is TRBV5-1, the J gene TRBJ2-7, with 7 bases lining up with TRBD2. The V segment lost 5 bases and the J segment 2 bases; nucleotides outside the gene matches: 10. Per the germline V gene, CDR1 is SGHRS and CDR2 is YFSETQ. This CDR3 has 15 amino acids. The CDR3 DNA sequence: TGCGCCAGCAGGGGGGAGGGGCGGCTCGCCTACGAGCAGTACTTC. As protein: CASRGEGRLAYEQYF.

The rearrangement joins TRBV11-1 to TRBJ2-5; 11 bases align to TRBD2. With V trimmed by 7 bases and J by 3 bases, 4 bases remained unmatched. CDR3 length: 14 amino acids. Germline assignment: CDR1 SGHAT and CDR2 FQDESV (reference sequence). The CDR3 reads CASTSGLAEETQYF. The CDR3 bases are TGTGCCAGCACCTCGGGACTAGCGGAAGAGACCCAGTACTTC.

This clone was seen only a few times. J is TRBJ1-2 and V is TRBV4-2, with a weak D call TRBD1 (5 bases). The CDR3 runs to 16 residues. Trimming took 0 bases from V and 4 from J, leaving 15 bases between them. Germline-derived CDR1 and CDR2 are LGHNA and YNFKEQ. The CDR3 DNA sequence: TGTGCCAGCAGCCAAGATGACCCGGGAAGGGGCTATGGCTACACCTTC. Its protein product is CASSQDDPGRGYGYTF.

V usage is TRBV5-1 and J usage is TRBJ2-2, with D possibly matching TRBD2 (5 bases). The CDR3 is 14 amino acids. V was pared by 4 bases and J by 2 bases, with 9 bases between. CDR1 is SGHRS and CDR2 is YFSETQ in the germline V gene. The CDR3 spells CASSPTTNTGELFF. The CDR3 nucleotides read TGCGCCAGCAGCCCGACTACCAACACCGGGGAGCTGTTTTTT.

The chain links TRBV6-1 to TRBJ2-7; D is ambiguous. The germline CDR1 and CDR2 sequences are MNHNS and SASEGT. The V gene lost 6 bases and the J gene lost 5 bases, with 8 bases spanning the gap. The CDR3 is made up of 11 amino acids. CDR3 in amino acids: CASRGTHEQYF. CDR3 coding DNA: TGTGCCAGCAGGGGAACGCACGAGCAGTACTTC.

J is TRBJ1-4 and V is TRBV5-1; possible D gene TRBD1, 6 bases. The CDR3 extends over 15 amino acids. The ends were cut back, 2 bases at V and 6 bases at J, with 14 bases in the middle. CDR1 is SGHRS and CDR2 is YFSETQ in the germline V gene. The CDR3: CASSFAGGRDEKLFF. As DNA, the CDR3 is TGCGCCAGCAGCTTCGCGGGGGGCCGTGATGAAAAACTGTTTTTT.

The CDR3 loop is CASSGARGTNTGELFF. The CDR3, as DNA: TGCGCCAGCAGTGGAGCCAGGGGTACGAACACCGGGGAGCTGTTTTTT. The chain carries TRBV5-1 and TRBJ2-2; weak D call: TRBD1 (6 bases). Trimming stripped 5 bases from V and 0 bases from J, with 14 bases between. This CDR3 region has 16 residues. Germline-derived CDR1 and CDR2 are SGHRS and YFSETQ.